These T cell receptor beta chains were read from a single sample in a study of OX40 agonist ivuxolimab in advanced cancers. Measured with immunoSEQ multiplex PCR; TCRdb has only the in-frame clones, and not every one. The profile shows roughly 24,000 clones, 75% to 85% of them singletons. The specimen comprised CD4+ or CD8+ T cells sorted from blood, sampled in a trial of the OX40 agonist ivuxolimab. The origin of the receptors is an adult with an advanced solid tumor such as melanoma, head and neck, liver or kidney cancer. Both conserved end residues are part of each CDR3. Each record gives: D gene, V gene, clone size, J gene, CDR3 protein, CDR3 DNA. The D gene is left open where the match is weak. Only part of the rows carry a size: once, few, many, or a class if the clone is expanded.

D: TRBD2; V: TRBV6-5; size: -; J: TRBJ2-7; CDR3: CASSYAGLAGEQYF; DNA: TGTGCCAGCAGTTACGCCGGACTAGCGGGGGAGCAGTACTTC
D: TRBD1; V: TRBV29-1; size: few; J: TRBJ2-5; CDR3: CSVGEQGAEETQYF; DNA: TGCAGCGTTGGGGAACAGGGGGCGGAGGAGACCCAGTACTTC
D: -; V: TRBV7-9; size: -; J: TRBJ1-5; CDR3: CASSSRTDNQPQHF; DNA: TGTGCCAGCAGCTCTCGGACGGACAATCAGCCCCAGCATTTT
D: -; V: TRBV5-1; size: -; J: TRBJ1-1; CDR3: CASSPGGLSEAFF; DNA: TGCGCCAGCAGCCCCGGGGGATTAAGTGAAGCTTTCTTT
D: -; V: TRBV9; size: -; J: TRBJ1-3; CDR3: CASSLAGGPAAGNTIYF; DNA: TGTGCCAGCAGCCTAGCGGGGGGACCCGCGGCAGGAAACACCATATATTTT
D: TRBD2; V: TRBV5-1; size: -; J: TRBJ2-1; CDR3: CASSRTTSGRTRAYNEQFF; DNA: TGCGCCAGCAGCCGTACGACTAGCGGGAGGACTCGAGCCTACAATGAGCAGTTCTTC
D: -; V: TRBV7-7; size: -; J: TRBJ1-1; CDR3: CASSLGLLTEAFF; DNA: TGTGCCAGCAGCTTAGGCTTATTGACTGAAGCTTTCTTT
D: -; V: TRBV21-1; size: -; J: TRBJ1-1; CDR3: CASSKERKGQGSMNTEAFF; DNA: TGTGCCAGCAGCAAAGAACGGAAGGGACAGGGCAGCATGAACACTGAAGCTTTCTTT
D: TRBD1; V: TRBV5-1; size: -; J: TRBJ2-3; CDR3: CASSSGQVPDTQYF; DNA: TGCGCCAGCAGCTCGGGACAGGTCCCCGATACGCAGTATTTT
D: TRBD1; V: TRBV28; size: -; J: TRBJ1-4; CDR3: CASSLSLLRAGGSREKLFF; DNA: TGTGCCAGCAGTTTATCCCTTCTCCGGGCAGGGGGTAGTCGTGAAAAACTGTTTTTT
D: -; V: TRBV5-4; size: -; J: TRBJ2-3; CDR3: CASSFRGGDTQYF; DNA: TGTGCCAGCAGCTTTCGGGGCGGAGATACGCAGTATTTT
D: TRBD2; V: TRBV4-1; size: -; J: TRBJ2-1; CDR3: CASSQEASGMNEQFF; DNA: TGCGCCAGCAGCCAAGAGGCTAGCGGGATGAATGAGCAGTTCTTC
D: -; V: TRBV5-6; size: few; J: TRBJ1-2; CDR3: CASRLRQGTFYGYTF; DNA: TGTGCCAGCAGGTTGAGGCAAGGGACTTTTTATGGCTACACCTTC
D: -; V: TRBV7-3; size: -; J: TRBJ1-1; CDR3: CASSYRVNTEAFF; DNA: TGTGCCAGCAGCTACAGGGTGAACACTGAAGCTTTCTTT
D: -; V: TRBV7-9; size: -; J: TRBJ1-5; CDR3: CASSDGSNQPQHF; DNA: TGTGCCAGCAGCGACGGTAGCAATCAGCCCCAGCATTTT
D: -; V: TRBV2; size: -; J: TRBJ2-5; CDR3: CAIQVLQETQYF; DNA: TGTGCCATACAGGTTCTCCAAGAGACCCAGTACTTC
D: -; V: TRBV11-2; size: few; J: TRBJ2-5; CDR3: CASSSEETQYF; DNA: TGTGCCAGCAGCTCAGAAGAGACCCAGTACTTC
D: -; V: TRBV27; size: -; J: TRBJ2-3; CDR3: CASSLGLGTDTQYF; DNA: TGTGCCAGCAGTTTAGGTTTGGGAACAGATACGCAGTATTTT
D: TRBD1; V: TRBV4-3; size: -; J: TRBJ2-4; CDR3: CASSPNRQGVQYF; DNA: TGCGCCAGCAGCCCAAATAGACAGGGGGTTCAGTACTTC
D: TRBD2; V: TRBV7-6; size: -; J: TRBJ2-1; CDR3: CASSPGTSANEQFF; DNA: TGTGCCAGCAGCCCCGGGACTAGTGCCAATGAGCAGTTCTTC
D: TRBD1; V: TRBV9; size: few; J: TRBJ1-6; CDR3: CASSLTSGQGNSPLHF; DNA: TGTGCCAGCAGCTTAACTTCGGGACAGGGAAATTCACCCCTCCACTTT
D: -; V: TRBV18; size: -; J: TRBJ1-2; CDR3: CASSPGRNYGYTF; DNA: TGTGCCAGCTCACCAGGCAGAAACTATGGCTACACCTTC
D: TRBD1; V: TRBV6-6; size: -; J: TRBJ1-2; CDR3: CASNFREGANYGYTF; DNA: TGTGCCAGCAACTTCCGGGAGGGGGCGAACTATGGCTACACCTTC
D: -; V: TRBV9; size: once; J: TRBJ1-1; CDR3: CASSVQGLPNTEAFF; DNA: TGTGCCAGCAGCGTCCAGGGGTTACCGAACACTGAAGCTTTCTTT
D: -; V: TRBV21-1; size: -; J: TRBJ1-5; CDR3: CASSSGTDYNQPQHF; DNA: TGTGCCAGCAGCTCCGGGACAGATTACAATCAGCCCCAGCATTTT
D: -; V: TRBV29-1; size: -; J: TRBJ2-7; CDR3: CSSRSAGSYEQYF; DNA: TGCAGCAGCCGGTCGGCAGGCTCCTACGAGCAGTACTTC
D: TRBD1; V: TRBV19; size: -; J: TRBJ2-3; CDR3: CASTSGQGTDTQYF; DNA: TGTGCCAGTACCTCAGGACAGGGGACAGATACGCAGTATTTT
D: TRBD1; V: TRBV28; size: -; J: TRBJ2-3; CDR3: CASSPRDRGRTDTQYF; DNA: TGTGCCAGCAGTCCCCGAGACAGGGGACGCACAGATACGCAGTATTTT
D: -; V: TRBV5-3; size: -; J: TRBJ2-7; CDR3: CASSLFQGSVEQYF; DNA: TGTGCCAGCAGCTTGTTTCAGGGGTCGGTCGAGCAGTACTTC
D: -; V: TRBV6-6; size: -; J: TRBJ2-5; CDR3: CASSTGGETQYF; DNA: TGTGCCAGCAGTACAGGTGGGGAGACCCAGTACTTC
D: -; V: TRBV11-2; size: once; J: TRBJ1-2; CDR3: CASSLTHGYGYTF; DNA: TGTGCCAGCAGCTTAACTCACGGCTATGGCTACACCTTC
D: -; V: TRBV5-1; size: -; J: TRBJ2-3; CDR3: CASSLGQGGTDTQYF; DNA: TGCGCCAGCAGCTTGGGGCAGGGTGGAACAGATACGCAGTATTTT
D: TRBD1; V: TRBV28; size: -; J: TRBJ2-1; CDR3: CASSLRTGSSYNEQFF; DNA: TGTGCCAGCAGTTTGCGGACAGGGAGCTCCTACAATGAGCAGTTCTTC
D: -; V: TRBV29-1; size: -; J: TRBJ2-5; CDR3: CSVVSLAASGGPQETQYF; DNA: TGCAGCGTTGTTTCACTAGCCGCGAGTGGGGGCCCTCAAGAGACCCAGTACTTC
D: -; V: TRBV5-1; size: -; J: TRBJ2-2; CDR3: CASSPESGTGELFF; DNA: TGCGCCAGCAGCCCCGAGAGTGGGACCGGGGAGCTGTTTTTT
D: TRBD1; V: TRBV10-2; size: -; J: TRBJ1-5; CDR3: CASSDRGLNQPQHF; DNA: TGCGCCAGCAGTGACAGGGGGCTCAATCAGCCCCAGCATTTT
D: -; V: TRBV27; size: -; J: TRBJ2-7; CDR3: CASSFLGYGEQYF; DNA: TGTGCCAGCAGTTTTCTGGGTTACGGCGAGCAGTACTTC
D: -; V: TRBV6-5; size: medium-sized; J: TRBJ2-1; CDR3: CASSYGVGTYGEQFF; DNA: TGTGCCAGCAGTTACGGGGTGGGGACCTATGGTGAGCAGTTCTTC
D: -; V: TRBV27; size: -; J: TRBJ2-7; CDR3: CASSLGPTHYEQYF; DNA: TGTGCCAGCAGTTTAGGCCCAACACACTACGAGCAGTACTTC
D: TRBD2; V: TRBV7-3; size: -; J: TRBJ2-3; CDR3: CASSSSGLTDTQYF; DNA: TGTGCCAGCAGCTCTAGCGGGCTCACAGATACGCAGTATTTT
D: -; V: TRBV28; size: -; J: TRBJ2-7; CDR3: CASSEGPKLTYEQYF; DNA: TGTGCCAGCAGTGAAGGACCGAAACTTACCTACGAGCAGTACTTC
D: -; V: TRBV5-6; size: -; J: TRBJ1-1; CDR3: CASSLGNLNTEAFF; DNA: TGTGCCAGCAGCTTGGGCAACTTGAACACTGAAGCTTTCTTT
D: -; V: TRBV9; size: -; J: TRBJ1-1; CDR3: CASSEGGLVGNTEAFF; DNA: TGTGCCAGCAGCGAGGGGGGTTTGGTGGGGAACACTGAAGCTTTCTTT
D: -; V: TRBV4-1; size: -; J: TRBJ2-1; CDR3: CASSQGAQYEQFF; DNA: TGCGCCAGCAGCCAAGGGGCCCAGTATGAGCAGTTCTTC
D: TRBD1; V: TRBV30; size: -; J: TRBJ1-1; CDR3: CAWGTGGNTEAFF; DNA: TGTGCCTGGGGGACAGGGGGGAACACTGAAGCTTTCTTT
D: -; V: TRBV27; size: -; J: TRBJ2-7; CDR3: CASSLLVGGNRYEQYF; DNA: TGTGCCAGCAGTTTACTGGTCGGGGGTAATCGCTACGAGCAGTACTTC
D: -; V: TRBV28; size: -; J: TRBJ2-1; CDR3: CASTGDYNEQFF; DNA: TGTGCCAGCACCGGGGACTACAATGAGCAGTTCTTC
D: TRBD2; V: TRBV6-1; size: few; J: TRBJ2-7; CDR3: CASSETSGGTYFYEQYF; DNA: TGTGCCAGCAGTGAAACTAGCGGGGGGACCTACTTCTACGAGCAGTACTTC